The 26 T cell receptor beta chains reported below all come from one sample, sequenced in a study of liver allograft versus peripheral blood T cells (dated by TCRdb to 2018 to 2020). Background on the whole study: T cell receptor repertoires present within transplanted livers were compared with repertoires in the peripheral blood of liver transplant recipients.

TCRdb shows the sequencer as Illumina MiSeq. In TCRdb, the public reads were trimmed at Q25 with fastp and aligned with MiXCR, with productive beta chains retained. Each record represents a unique CDR3 protein, reported with the most common genes and DNA among its rows. For this sample the table gives some 7,800 distinct CDR3 sequences, of which over 15% were detected only once. Approximately 1.4% of the sample lies in the top ten. The receptor set was obtained from a human patient who had a liver transplant. After a transplant, the graft donor may have provided part of the T cells.

The rearrangement joins TRBV10-3 to TRBJ1-2; D remains ambiguous. Trimming left V 9 bases short and J 6 bases short, with 11 bases between. Looked up from germline, CDR1 is ENHRY and CDR2 is SYGVKD. The CDR3 has 11 amino acids. The CDR3 bases are TGTGCCATTGAAGGGCAAAATGGCTACACCTTC. Translated, it gives CAIEGQNGYTF.

The genes are TRBV2 and TRBJ1-1; D possibly corresponds to TRBD1 (5 bases). Germline V gene data show CDR1 as SNHLY and CDR2 as FYNNEI. The V end was cut by 7 bases, the J end by 3 bases, with 15 bases between. The CDR3 covers 14 residues. CDR3 nucleotide sequence: TGTGCCAGCATGCCGGGGGTTACGGACACTGAAGCTTTCTTT. It yields the protein CASMPGVTDTEAFF. The full variable domain, rest sourced from reference TRBV2 and TRBJ1-1, is EPEVTQTPSHQVTQMGQEVILRCVPISNHLYFYWYRQILGQKVEFLVSFYNNEISEKSEIFDDQFSVERPDGSNFTLKIRSTKLEDSAMYFCASMPGVTDTEAFFGQGTRLTVV.

This clonotype was counted between two and nine times. The chain links TRBV20-1 to TRBJ1-2; no clear D gene. The CDR3 sequence is 14 residues long. CDR1 is DFQATT and CDR2 is SNEGSKA in the germline V gene (reference sequence). Trimming took 0 bases from V and 10 from J, leaving 18 bases between them. In nucleotides, the CDR3 is TGCAGTGCTAGAGATACGGCCCTGACCCCGGTCTACACCTTC. Protein product: CSARDTALTPVYTF.

This clonotype is categorized as medium-sized. The rearrangement joins TRBV11-1 to TRBJ1-1; D might be TRBD1 (6 bases). The CDR3 extends over 14 amino acids. V lost 5 bases and J 1 base, leaving 11 bases between the germline ends. Germline loops: CDR1 SGHAT, CDR2 FQDESV (reference sequence). The CDR3 spells CASSRGGGNTEAFF. CDR3 DNA: TGTGCCAGCAGCCGGGGAGGGGGGAACACTGAAGCTTTCTTT.

This clonotype showed up many times. The gene calls are TRBV30 and TRBJ1-1; D gene unclear. The CDR3 totals 13 residues. The V and J ends lost 1 base and 3 bases respectively, with 9 bases between them. Germline-derived CDR1 and CDR2 are GTSNPN and SVGIG (reference sequence). CDR3 sequence (DNA): TGTGCCTGGAGTGGGGGAGGGTACACTGAAGCTTTCTTT. This codes for CAWSGGGYTEAFF.

This clonotype counts as medium-sized. This chain uses TRBV29-1 with TRBJ1-1; no definite D call. The CDR3 consists of 14 residues. Trimming left V 4 bases short and J 6 bases short, with 18 bases between. Germline V gives CDR1 SQVTM, CDR2 ANQGSEA. CDR3 DNA sequence: TGCAGCGTTGGGTTTACAGAGGGATGGGCTGAAGCTTTCTTT. As protein: CSVGFTEGWAEAFF.

By sample fraction, this clonotype is medium-sized (0.01 to 0.1%). The chain links TRBV10-3 to TRBJ1-3; D not resolved. The length of the CDR3 is 13 residues. Trimming cost V 6 bases and J 4 bases, with 10 bases left between them. CDR1 is ENHRY, CDR2 SYGVKD, per germline. The CDR3 DNA follows: TGTGCCATCAGGCCCCCTTCCGGAAACACCATATATTTT. Amino acid sequence: CAIRPPSGNTIYF.

Judged by abundance, this clonotype is medium-sized. V usage is TRBV19 and J usage is TRBJ1-6; D may be TRBD1 (5 bases). This CDR3 is built from 15 residues. Trimming stripped 6 bases from V and 8 bases from J, with 17 bases between. The germline V gene has CDR1 LNHDA and CDR2 SQIVND (reference sequence). CDR3 DNA sequence: TGTGCCAGTAGGACCCCCGGGGGAGACGATTCACCCCTCCACTTT. Amino acids: CASRTPGGDDSPLHF.

The chain joins TRBV5-6 to TRBJ1-1; 10 bases line up with TRBD1. Germline CDR1 SGHDT, CDR2 YYEEEE. Trimming took 7 bases from V and 1 from J; bases not matched to a gene: 7. The CDR3 has 15 residues. The CDR3 loop is CASPRQGAGNTEAFF. Here the CDR3 DNA reads TGTGCCAGCCCTCGACAGGGGGCAGGGAACACTGAAGCTTTCTTT.

This clonotype is classed as medium-sized (0.01 to 0.1%). The genes are TRBV7-2 and TRBJ1-4; TRBD1 matches at 7 bases. Germline CDR1 reads SGHTA; CDR2 reads FQGNSA. This CDR3 has 16 residues. V was pared by 3 bases and J by 4 bases, with 8 bases of the junction left unmatched. CDR3 sequence (DNA): TGTGCCAGCAGCTTGGGATACCGGGACAGTAATGAAAAACTGTTTTTT. Translated, it gives CASSLGYRDSNEKLFF.

The chain has TRBV5-4 and TRBJ1-6; no firm D call. Between the trimmed V and J ends, which lost 4 bases and 12 bases, there was a span of 17 bases. Per the germline V gene, CDR1 is SGHNT and CDR2 is YYREEE (reference sequence). The CDR3 is 14 residues long. CDR3: CASSRERAQEPLHF. Here the CDR3 DNA reads TGTGCCAGCAGCCGGGAAAGGGCTCAGGAACCCCTCCACTTT.

This clonotype is labeled medium-sized. The genes are TRBV6-5 and TRBJ1-2, with unresolved D. The CDR3 extends over 13 amino acids. The V gene lost 5 bases and the J gene lost 3 bases, with 10 bases spanning the gap. From germline, CDR1 is MNHEY and CDR2 SVGAGI. This CDR3 reads CASSTDYYYGYTF. Here the CDR3 DNA reads TGTGCCAGCAGTACGGACTATTACTATGGCTACACCTTC.

This chain uses TRBV30 with TRBJ1-2; D not resolved. Trimming left V 2 bases short and J 5 bases short, with 12 bases between. Germline CDR1 GTSNPN, CDR2 SVGIG (reference sequence). The CDR3 totals 13 residues. This CDR3 is CAWSTRALYGYTF. The CDR3, as DNA: TGTGCCTGGAGTACAAGGGCCTTATATGGCTACACCTTC.

As concerns this clonotype: Given a far larger clone just one base away, this is likely a sequencing read error. This chain connects TRBV6-5 to TRBJ1-4; D remains ambiguous. The CDR3 has 12 amino acids. V was shortened by 0 bases and J by 11 bases, with 7 bases between the two germline ends. Germline CDR1 and CDR2: MNHEY and SVGAGI. The CDR3: CASSYSSEKLFF. The CDR3 DNA sequence: TGTGCCAGCAGTTACTCTTCTGAGAAACTGTTTTTT.

The table lists this clonotype with many counts. As DNA, the CDR3 is TGCAGTGCTAGACCCCGGGCAATTGTCTCACCCCTCCACTTT. Protein: CSARPRAIVSPLHF. The chain has TRBV20-1 and TRBJ1-6; D is uncertain. The CDR3 is made up of 14 amino acids. Trimming took off 2 bases at V and 10 bases at J, with 15 bases between the two ends. Germline V gene sequence: CDR1 DFQATT, CDR2 SNEGSKA (reference sequence).

The chain couples TRBV20-1 to TRBJ1-6, with a possible D match to TRBD1 (5 bases). The CDR3 is made up of 17 amino acids. Germline-derived CDR1 and CDR2 are DFQATT and SNEGSKA (reference sequence). V lost 3 bases and J 0 bases, leaving 15 bases between the germline ends. CDR3 nucleotide sequence: TGCAGTGCTAGGGGGGGGACGGGGAGCTCCTATAATTCACCCCTCCACTTT. Amino acid sequence: CSARGGTGSSYNSPLHF.

This clonotype was observed a few times. The chain has TRBV19 and TRBJ2-5; 9 bases agree with TRBD1. J was trimmed by 2 bases and V by 3 bases; bases with no gene match: 4. Germline V gene data show CDR1 as LNHDA and CDR2 as SQIVND (reference sequence). The CDR3 covers 15 residues. The CDR3 DNA follows: TGTGCCAGTAGTATTGGGGACAGGGATCAAGAGACCCAGTACTTC. Residues: CASSIGDRDQETQYF. Using reference TRBV19 and TRBJ2-5 for the parts outside the CDR3, the full variable domain is DGGITQSPKYLFRKEGQNVTLSCEQNLNHDAMYWYRQDPGQGLRLIYYSQIVNDFQKGDIAEGYSVSREKKESFPLTVTSAQKNPTAFYLCASSIGDRDQETQYFGPGTRLLVL.

By frequency in the sample, this clonotype is medium-sized (0.01 to 0.1%). The chain links TRBV9 to TRBJ1-2, with 8 bases lining up with TRBD1. Germline V gives CDR1 SGDLS, CDR2 YYNGEE. This CDR3 has 14 residues. Trimming cost V 3 bases and J 4 bases; bases outside gene matches: 5. This chain's CDR3 is CASSGTGHFYGYTF. In DNA form, the CDR3 reads TGTGCCAGCAGCGGGACAGGGCATTTCTATGGCTACACCTTC.

V usage is TRBV19 and J usage is TRBJ1-4; the match to TRBD1 covers 9 bases. This CDR3 spans 15 amino acids. Germline lookup yields CDR1 LNHDA and CDR2 SQIVND (reference sequence). With 3 bases clipped from V and 8 bases from J, the junction kept 7 bases outside the gene matches. In DNA form, the CDR3 reads TGTGCCAGTAGTATCCTGGGACAGGGTGGCGAAAAACTGTTTTTT. Protein product: CASSILGQGGEKLFF.

The chain employs TRBV20-1 and TRBJ1-2, with 8 bases aligning to TRBD1. The CDR3 has 17 amino acids. Germline trimming cut 0 bases from V and 0 bases from J; bases unmatched to any gene: 9. Germline V gene data show CDR1 as DFQATT and CDR2 as SNEGSKA (reference sequence). The CDR3 is CSARDSPGQGTNYGYTF. CDR3 DNA sequence: TGCAGTGCTAGAGATTCCCCCGGACAGGGAACTAACTATGGCTACACCTTC.

CDR3 protein: CASSEAGLANYGYTF. CDR3 DNA: TGTGCCAGCAGTGAAGCGGGCTTAGCTAACTATGGCTACACCTTC. The chain combines TRBV2 with TRBJ1-2; D is unresolved. The germline V gene has CDR1 SNHLY and CDR2 FYNNEI. This CDR3 has 15 residues. V was clipped by 0 bases and J by 0 bases, with 8 bases between them.

By sample fraction, this clonotype is medium-sized. The CDR3 DNA reads as TGTGCCAGCTCACCCCAAGGAGGTAGCAATCAGCCCCAGCATTTT. Translating it yields CASSPQGGSNQPQHF. V usage is TRBV18 and J usage is TRBJ1-5; D not resolved. The length of the CDR3 is 15 residues. With 3 bases removed from V and 0 bases from J, the gap between germline ends came to 9 bases. The V gene's germline CDR1 is KGHSH and CDR2 LQKENI.

By sample share, this clonotype is medium-sized (0.01 to 0.1%). The rearrangement joins TRBV7-9 to TRBJ2-3; no definite D call. This CDR3 region has 12 residues. Germline loops: CDR1 SEHNR, CDR2 FQNEAQ (reference sequence). V gave up 1 base and J gave up 6 bases, with 5 bases separating them. CDR3 DNA: TGTGCCAGCAGCTTAGTGGGGGATACGCAGTATTTT. The encoded protein is CASSLVGDTQYF.

This clonotype appeared a single time. This rearrangement joins TRBV6-6 to TRBJ2-7, with a weak D call TRBD1 (6 bases). CDR3 size: 14 residues. Looked up from germline, CDR1 is MNHNY and CDR2 is SVGAGI (reference sequence). V was trimmed by 10 bases and J by 6 bases, leaving 22 bases between them. In nucleotides, the CDR3 is TGTGCCAACAGAGATCACAGGGAACTGAGCGAGCAGTACTTC. This translates into CANRDHRELSEQYF.

The rearrangement joins TRBV19 to TRBJ2-1; 7 positions match TRBD2. The CDR3 extends over 16 amino acids. V trimming: 0 bases; J trimming: 7 bases; junction bases outside the gene matches: 9. Germline V gene lookup returns CDR1 LNHDA and CDR2 SQIVND (reference sequence). The CDR3 sequence: CASSIELSRGSNEQFF. Here the CDR3 DNA reads TGTGCCAGTAGTATAGAGCTATCGCGGGGGTCGAATGAGCAGTTCTTC.

This clonotype is medium-sized. This chain uses TRBV5-6 with TRBJ2-7; 8 positions agree with TRBD1. CDR1 and CDR2 (germline): SGHDT, YYEEEE. The CDR3 is 16 residues long. V dropped 1 base and J dropped 7; count of bases not matched to a gene: 13. CDR3 sequence reads: CASSLWPTGGLGEQYF. CDR3 DNA sequence: TGTGCCAGCAGCTTGTGGCCTACAGGGGGATTGGGGGAGCAGTACTTC.